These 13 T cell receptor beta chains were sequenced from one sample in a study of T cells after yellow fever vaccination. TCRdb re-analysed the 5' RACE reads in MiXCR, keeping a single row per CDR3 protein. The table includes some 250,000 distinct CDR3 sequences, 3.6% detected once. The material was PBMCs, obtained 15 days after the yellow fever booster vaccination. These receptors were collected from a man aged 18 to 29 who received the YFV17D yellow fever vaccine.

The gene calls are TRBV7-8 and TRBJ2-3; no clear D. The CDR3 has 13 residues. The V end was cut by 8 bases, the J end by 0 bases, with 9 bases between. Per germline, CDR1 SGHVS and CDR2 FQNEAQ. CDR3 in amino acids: CASQSTSTDTQYF. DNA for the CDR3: TGTGCCAGCCAGAGCACTAGCACAGATACGCAGTATTTT.

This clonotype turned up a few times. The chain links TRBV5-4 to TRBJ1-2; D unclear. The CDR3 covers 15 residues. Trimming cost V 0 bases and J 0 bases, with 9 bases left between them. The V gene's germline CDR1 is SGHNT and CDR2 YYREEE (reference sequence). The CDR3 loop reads CASSLGFRANYGYTF. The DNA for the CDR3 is TGTGCCAGCAGCTTGGGGTTCAGAGCTAACTATGGCTACACCTTC.

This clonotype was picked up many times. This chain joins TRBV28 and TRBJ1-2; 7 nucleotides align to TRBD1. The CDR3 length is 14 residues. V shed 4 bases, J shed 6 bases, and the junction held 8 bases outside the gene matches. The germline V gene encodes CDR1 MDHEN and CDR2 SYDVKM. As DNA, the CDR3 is TGTGCCAGCAGTTCCGGACAGGACCCAAATGGCTACACCTTC. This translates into CASSSGQDPNGYTF.

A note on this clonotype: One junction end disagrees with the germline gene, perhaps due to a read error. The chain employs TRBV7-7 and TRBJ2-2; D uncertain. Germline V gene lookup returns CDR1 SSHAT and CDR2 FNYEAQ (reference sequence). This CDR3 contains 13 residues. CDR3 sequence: CASSLDTGGELFF. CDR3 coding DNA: TGTGCTAGCAGCTTAGATACTGGCGGGGAGCTGTTTTTT.

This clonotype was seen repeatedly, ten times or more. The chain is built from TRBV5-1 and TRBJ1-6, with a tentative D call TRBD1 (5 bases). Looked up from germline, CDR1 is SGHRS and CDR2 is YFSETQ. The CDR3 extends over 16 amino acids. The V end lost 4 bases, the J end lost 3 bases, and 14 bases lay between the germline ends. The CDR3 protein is CASSMETDLYNSPLHF. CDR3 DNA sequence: TGCGCCAGCAGCATGGAGACAGACCTCTATAATTCACCCCTCCACTTT.

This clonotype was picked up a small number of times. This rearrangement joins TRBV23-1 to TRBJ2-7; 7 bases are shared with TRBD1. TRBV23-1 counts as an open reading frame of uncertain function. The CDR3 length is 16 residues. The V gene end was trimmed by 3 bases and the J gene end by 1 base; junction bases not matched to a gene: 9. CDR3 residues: CASSHLGQDPSYEQYV. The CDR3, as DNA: TGCGCCAGCAGTCACCTCGGACAGGATCCATCCTACGAGCAGTACGTC.

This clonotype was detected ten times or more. As DNA, the CDR3 is TGTGCCAGCAGTTCCCAGAACACTGAAGCTTTCTTT. Translated: CASSSQNTEAFF. The genes are TRBV3-2 and TRBJ1-1. TRBV3-2 is listed as a pseudogene. The CDR3 is 12 amino acids.

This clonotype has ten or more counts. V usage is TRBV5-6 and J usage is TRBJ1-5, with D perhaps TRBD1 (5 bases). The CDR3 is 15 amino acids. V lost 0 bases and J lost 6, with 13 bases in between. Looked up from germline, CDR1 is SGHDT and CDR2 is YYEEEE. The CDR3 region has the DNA TGTGCCAGCAGCTTGGCCTTGGGGGGAAGTCAGCCCCAGCATTTT. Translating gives CASSLALGGSQPQHF.

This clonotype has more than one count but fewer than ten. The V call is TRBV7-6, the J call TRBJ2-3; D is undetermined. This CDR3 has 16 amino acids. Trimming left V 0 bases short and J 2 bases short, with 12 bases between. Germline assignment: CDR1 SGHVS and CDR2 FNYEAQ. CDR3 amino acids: CASSLAVSSNTDTQYF. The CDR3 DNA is TGTGCCAGCAGCTTAGCTGTTTCCTCCAACACAGATACGCAGTATTTT.

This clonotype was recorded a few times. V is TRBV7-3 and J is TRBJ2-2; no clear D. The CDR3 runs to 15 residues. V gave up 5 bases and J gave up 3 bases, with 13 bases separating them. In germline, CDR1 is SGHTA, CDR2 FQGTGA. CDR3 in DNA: TGTGCCAGCAGCCCACGCGGCGGTCACACCGGGGAGCTGTTTTTT. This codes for CASSPRGGHTGELFF.

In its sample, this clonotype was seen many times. Here the CDR3 DNA reads TGTGCCAGCAGCGAGCGCCTGGGCAGGGGGCCTATCGAGACCCAGTACTTC. Translated: CASSERLGRGPIETQYF. J is TRBJ2-5 and V is TRBV9; 8 bases align to TRBD1. J gave up 5 bases and V 3 bases, and 15 bases lay outside the gene matches. CDR1 is SGDLS, CDR2 YYNGEE, per germline. This CDR3 comprises 17 residues. Variable domain in full (rest from reference TRBV9 and TRBJ2-5): DSGVTQTPKHLITATGQRVTLRCSPRSGDLSVYWYQQSLDQGLQFLIQYYNGEERAKGNILERFSAQQFPDLHSELNLSSLELGDSALYFCASSERLGRGPIETQYFGPGTRLLVL.

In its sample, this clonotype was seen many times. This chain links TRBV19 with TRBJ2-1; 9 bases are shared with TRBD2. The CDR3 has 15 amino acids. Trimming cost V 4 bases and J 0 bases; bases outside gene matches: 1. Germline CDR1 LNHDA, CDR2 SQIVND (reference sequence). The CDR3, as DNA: TGTGCCAGTAGTAAGACTAGCGGCTCCTACAATGAGCAGTTCTTC. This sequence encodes CASSKTSGSYNEQFF.

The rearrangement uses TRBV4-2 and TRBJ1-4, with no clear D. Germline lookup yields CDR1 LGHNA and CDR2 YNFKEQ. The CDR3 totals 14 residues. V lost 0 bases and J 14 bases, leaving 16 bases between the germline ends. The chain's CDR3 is CASSQDGRPRNLFF. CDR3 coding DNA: TGTGCCAGCAGCCAAGATGGCAGGCCCAGGAACCTGTTTTTT.